Each of the 15 T cell receptor beta chains below was sequenced from the same sample in a study of OX40 agonist ivuxolimab in advanced cancers. The assay was immunoSEQ multiplex PCR, and TCRdb's table has in-frame clones only and misses some. This table holds tens of thousands of clones, 90% found once. The sample was CD4+ or CD8+ T cells sorted from blood, taken in a trial of the OX40 agonist ivuxolimab. All receptors come from an adult with an advanced solid tumor such as melanoma, head and neck, liver or kidney cancer.

A note on this clone: Other DNA sequences from this sample encode an identical CDR3 as well. CDR3 sequence: CASRPSAGTGGVGTGELFF. In DNA, the CDR3 is TGTGCCAGCAGGCCTTCTGCCGGGACAGGAGGCGTGGGCACCGGGGAGCTGTTTTTT. V gene TRBV7-9 combines with J gene TRBJ2-2, with 8 bases that match TRBD1. The germline V gene has CDR1 SEHNR and CDR2 FQNEAQ (reference sequence). V shed 6 bases and J 4 bases; nucleotides not matched to a gene: 19. This CDR3 comprises 19 residues.

The chain recombines TRBV5-1 with TRBJ2-5; D uncertain. There are 12 residues in the CDR3. Germline values: CDR1 SGHRS, CDR2 YFSETQ. V was pared by 2 bases and J by 4 bases, with 6 bases between. The CDR3 here is CASSFARETQYF. Written as DNA, the CDR3 is TGCGCCAGCAGCTTTGCGAGAGAGACCCAGTACTTC. Combining the CDR3 with reference TRBV5-1 and TRBJ2-5 gives the whole variable domain KAGVTQTPRYLIKTRGQQVTLSCSPISGHRSVSWYQQTPGQGLQFLFEYFSETQRNKGNFPGRFSGRQFSNSRSEMNVSTLELGDSALYLCASSFARETQYFGPGTRLLVL.

This chain uses TRBV6-5 with TRBJ1-1, with D perhaps matching TRBD1 (6 bases). The CDR3 covers 15 residues. The V end was cut by 6 bases, the J end by 4 bases, with 18 bases between. Per germline, CDR1 MNHEY and CDR2 SVGAGI. CDR3 amino acids: CASSQTGSGGTEAFF. Written as DNA, the CDR3 is TGTGCCAGCAGCCAAACAGGGAGCGGTGGCACTGAAGCTTTCTTT.

The genes are TRBV7-9 and TRBJ2-1; 13 bases are a match to TRBD2. The CDR3 totals 16 residues. CDR1 is SEHNR, CDR2 FQNEAQ, per germline (reference sequence). After removal of 5 bases from V and 9 bases from J, the junction contained 10 bases not matched to a gene. The CDR3 region is CASSTTTSGRALEQFF. The CDR3 DNA sequence: TGTGCCAGCAGCACCACAACTAGCGGGAGGGCCCTTGAGCAGTTCTTC.

The chain carries TRBV2 and TRBJ1-1; D remains ambiguous. Per the germline V gene, CDR1 is SNHLY and CDR2 is FYNNEI. V lost 3 bases and J lost 3, with 14 bases in between. The CDR3 is 15 amino acids. The CDR3 DNA follows: TGTGCCAGCAGTGAGGCCGTAAATAGGGACACTGAAGCTTTCTTT. Residues: CASSEAVNRDTEAFF. Full variable domain (missing parts from reference TRBV2 and TRBJ1-1): EPEVTQTPSHQVTQMGQEVILRCVPISNHLYFYWYRQILGQKVEFLVSFYNNEISEKSEIFDDQFSVERPDGSNFTLKIRSTKLEDSAMYFCASSEAVNRDTEAFFGQGTRLTVV.

This clone was seen only once. The gene calls are TRBV28 and TRBJ2-7; tentative D call: TRBD1 (6 bases). Germline V gene lookup returns CDR1 MDHEN and CDR2 SYDVKM. Trimming removed 5 bases from V and 1 base from J, with 12 bases in between. The CDR3 is 14 amino acids. CDR3 DNA: TGTGCCAGCAGTCGACGAACAGGGTCCTACGAGCAGTACTTC. Amino acid sequence: CASSRRTGSYEQYF. The full variable domain, completed using reference TRBV28 and TRBJ2-7, is DVKVTQSSRYLVKRTGEKVFLECVQDMDHENMFWYRQDPGLGLRLIYFSYDVKMKEKGDIPEGYSVSREKKERFSLILESASTNQTSMYLCASSRRTGSYEQYFGPGTRLTVT.

This clone was observed once. The V call is TRBV15, the J call TRBJ1-5, with TRBD1 as a possible D gene (5 bases). Germline V lookup: CDR1 LNHNV, CDR2 YYDKDF (reference sequence). Trimming cost V 8 bases and J 0 bases, with 20 bases left between them. The CDR3 is 17 amino acids. CDR3 protein: CATEMGGHYLSNQPQHF. The CDR3 nucleotides are TGTGCCACCGAGATGGGAGGACACTACCTTAGCAATCAGCCCCAGCATTTT.

In this sample, this clone turned up once. The chain combines TRBV9 with TRBJ1-2, with 11 bases that match TRBD1. Trimming at V came to 3 bases and at J to 6 bases, leaving 4 bases not matched to a gene. Germline V CDR1 and CDR2: SGDLS, YYNGEE. This CDR3 has 14 amino acids. CDR3 amino acids: CASSGTGGANGYTF. DNA of the CDR3: TGTGCCAGCAGCGGGACAGGGGGCGCTAATGGCTACACCTTC.

The V and J genes are TRBV4-3 and TRBJ1-1; TRBD1 is a possible D gene (5 bases). The V end lost 0 bases, the J end lost 0 bases, and 8 bases lay between the germline ends. The CDR3 contains 15 residues. Germline-derived CDR1 and CDR2 are LGHNA and YSLEER. CDR3 residues: CASSQDRALNTEAFF. The CDR3, as DNA: TGCGCCAGCAGCCAAGACAGGGCCTTGAACACTGAAGCTTTCTTT.

The J gene is TRBJ1-1, the V gene TRBV2, with TRBD1 identical over 7 bases. The V and J ends lost 6 bases and 3 bases, in that order; junction bases with no gene match: 4. This CDR3 has 13 amino acids. CDR1 and CDR2 from the germline V gene are SNHLY and FYNNEI. CDR3 sequence: CASRTGRDTEAFF. For the CDR3, the DNA is TGTGCCAGCAGGACAGGGAGGGACACTGAAGCTTTCTTT. The whole variable domain, remainder taken from reference TRBV2 and TRBJ1-1, is EPEVTQTPSHQVTQMGQEVILRCVPISNHLYFYWYRQILGQKVEFLVSFYNNEISEKSEIFDDQFSVERPDGSNFTLKIRSTKLEDSAMYFCASRTGRDTEAFFGQGTRLTVV.

The chain recombines TRBV10-3 with TRBJ2-7; TRBD2 is a possible D gene (5 bases). V shed 7 bases and J shed 2 bases, with 15 bases lying between them. The CDR3 loop spans 14 amino acids. The germline V gene has CDR1 ENHRY and CDR2 SYGVKD. As DNA, the CDR3 is TGTGCCATCACCCCCGCTGCGGGTGCCTACGAGCAGTACTTC. It translates to CAITPAAGAYEQYF.

The CDR3 nucleotides are TGTGCCAGCAGTCCTGGGGGGCGCGACTATGGCTACACCTTC. Amino acid sequence: CASSPGGRDYGYTF. The rearrangement links TRBV27 to TRBJ1-2, with D maybe TRBD1 (6 bases). This CDR3 is built from 14 residues. Trimming shortened V by 5 bases and J by 3 bases, and 13 bases separated the two germline ends. The germline V gene encodes CDR1 MNHEY and CDR2 SMNVEV (reference sequence).

The chain employs TRBV28 and TRBJ2-7; no reliable D call. CDR3 length equals 13 residues. Germline V gene sequence: CDR1 MDHEN, CDR2 SYDVKM. With 8 bases removed from V and 2 bases from J, the gap between germline ends came to 13 bases. CDR3 residues: CASASTVAYEQYF. The DNA for the CDR3 is TGTGCCAGCGCTTCGACCGTCGCCTACGAGCAGTACTTC.

The V call is TRBV20-1, the J call TRBJ1-1; D remains unclear. Trimming shortened V by 6 bases and J by 6 bases, and 11 bases separated the two germline ends. The CDR3 covers 11 residues. CDR1 is DFQATT and CDR2 is SNEGSKA in the germline V gene (reference sequence). The CDR3 nucleotides are TGCAGTGCCTCGTTTTCCGCTGAAGCTTTCTTT. Its protein is CSASFSAEAFF.

The chain employs TRBV5-1 and TRBJ1-1; no definite D call. The CDR3 has 13 residues. The germline CDR1 and CDR2 sequences are SGHRS and YFSETQ. Between the trimmed V and J ends, which lost 4 bases and 5 bases, there was a span of 12 bases. This chain's CDR3 is CASSRFRGTEAFF. The CDR3 DNA is TGCGCCAGCAGCAGGTTTCGGGGAACTGAAGCTTTCTTT. The full variable domain, rest sourced from reference TRBV5-1 and TRBJ1-1, is KAGVTQTPRYLIKTRGQQVTLSCSPISGHRSVSWYQQTPGQGLQFLFEYFSETQRNKGNFPGRFSGRQFSNSRSEMNVSTLELGDSALYLCASSRFRGTEAFFGQGTRLTVV.